This TCR beta chain was retrieved from a study of blood T cell repertoires in COVID-19. In the study overall: Collection of acute and convalescent COVID-19 samples took place in the United States, Italy and Spain. From T cells, B-cell-depleted T cells, or PBMCs came the material, which was cDNA or gDNA.

This clone showed up just a few times. Trimming cost V 1 base and J 8 bases, with 13 bases left between them. The germline V gene has CDR1 SGHDT and CDR2 YYEEEE. The CDR3 runs to 14 residues. The authors' processing: Amplification of reference gene primers provided the estimated nucleated cell counts. Method: immunoSEQ multiplex PCR; TCRdb's copy keeps in-frame clones and lacks some. That table is the source of V, J and clone size, and D and trimming were worked out from the DNA. The table records about 250,000 clones, about four fifths of them present only once. The sequenced sample consisted of peripheral blood. The receptor was isolated from an elderly man with acute or convalescent COVID-19. J is TRBJ2-1 and V is TRBV5-6; a weak D match, TRBD1 (6 bases). This chain's CDR3 is CASSLNRVYDEQFF. The CDR3 DNA is TGTGCCAGCAGCTTGAACAGGGTTTATGATGAGCAGTTCTTC.